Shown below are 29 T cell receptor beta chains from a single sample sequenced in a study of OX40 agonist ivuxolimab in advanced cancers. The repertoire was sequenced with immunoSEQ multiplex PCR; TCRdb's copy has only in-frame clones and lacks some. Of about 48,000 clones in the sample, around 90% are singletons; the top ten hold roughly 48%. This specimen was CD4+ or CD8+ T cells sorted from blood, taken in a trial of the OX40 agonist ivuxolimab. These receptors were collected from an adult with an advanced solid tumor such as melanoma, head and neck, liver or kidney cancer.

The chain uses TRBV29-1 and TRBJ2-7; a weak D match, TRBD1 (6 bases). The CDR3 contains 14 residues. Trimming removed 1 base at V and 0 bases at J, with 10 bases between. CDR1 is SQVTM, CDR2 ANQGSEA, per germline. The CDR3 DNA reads TGCAGCGTTGAAGGACAGGATAGCTCCTACGAGCAGTACTTC. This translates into CSVEGQDSSYEQYF.

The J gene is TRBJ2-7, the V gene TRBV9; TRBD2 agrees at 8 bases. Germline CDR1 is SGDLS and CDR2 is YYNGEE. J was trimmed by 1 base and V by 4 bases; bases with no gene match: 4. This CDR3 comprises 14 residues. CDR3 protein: CASSPGGGSYEQYF. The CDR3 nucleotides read TGTGCCAGCAGCCCTGGCGGGGGGTCCTACGAGCAGTACTTC.

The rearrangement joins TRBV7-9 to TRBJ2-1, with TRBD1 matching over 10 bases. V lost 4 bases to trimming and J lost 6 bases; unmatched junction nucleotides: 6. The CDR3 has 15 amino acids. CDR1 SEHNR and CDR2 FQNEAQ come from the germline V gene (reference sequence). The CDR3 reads CASSSRDRGTNEQFF. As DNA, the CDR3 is TGTGCCAGCAGCTCCCGGGACAGGGGAACCAATGAGCAGTTCTTC.

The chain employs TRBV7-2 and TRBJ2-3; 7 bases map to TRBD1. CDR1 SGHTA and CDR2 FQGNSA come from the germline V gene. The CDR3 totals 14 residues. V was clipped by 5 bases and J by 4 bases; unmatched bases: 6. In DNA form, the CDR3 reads TGTGCCAGCAGCCTCCTTAGGGGGCCAGATACGCAGTATTTT. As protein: CASSLLRGPDTQYF.

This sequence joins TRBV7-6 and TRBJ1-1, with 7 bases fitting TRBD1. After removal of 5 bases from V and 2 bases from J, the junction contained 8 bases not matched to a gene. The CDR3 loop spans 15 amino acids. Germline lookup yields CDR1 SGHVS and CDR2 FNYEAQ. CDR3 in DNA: TGTGCCAGCAGCCTGACAGGGATTGAAAACACTGAAGCTTTCTTT. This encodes CASSLTGIENTEAFF.

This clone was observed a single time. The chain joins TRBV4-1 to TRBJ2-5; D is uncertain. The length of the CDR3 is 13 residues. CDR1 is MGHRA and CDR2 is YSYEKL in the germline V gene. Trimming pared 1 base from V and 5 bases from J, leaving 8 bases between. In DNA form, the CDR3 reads TGCGCCAGCAGCCAAGTTCCTGTGGAGACCCAGTACTTC. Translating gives CASSQVPVETQYF.

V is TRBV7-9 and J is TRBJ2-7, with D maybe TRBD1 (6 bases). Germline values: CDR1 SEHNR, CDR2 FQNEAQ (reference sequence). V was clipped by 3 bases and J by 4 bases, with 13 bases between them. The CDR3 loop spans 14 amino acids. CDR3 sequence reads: CASSFPGASYEQYF. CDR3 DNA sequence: TGTGCCAGCAGCTTCCCAGGGGCGTCGTACGAGCAGTACTTC. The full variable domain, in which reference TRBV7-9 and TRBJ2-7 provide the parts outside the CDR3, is DTGVSQNPRHKITKRGQNVTFRCDPISEHNRLYWYRQTLGQGPEFLTYFQNEAQLEKSRLLSDRFSAERPKGSFSTLEIQRTEQGDSAMYLCASSFPGASYEQYFGPGTRLTVT.

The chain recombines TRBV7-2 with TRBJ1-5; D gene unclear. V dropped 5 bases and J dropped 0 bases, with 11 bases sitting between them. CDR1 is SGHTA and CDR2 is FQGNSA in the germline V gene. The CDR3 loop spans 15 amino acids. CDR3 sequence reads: CASSPGSYSNQPQHF. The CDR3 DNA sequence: TGTGCCAGCAGCCCCGGATCATATAGCAATCAGCCCCAGCATTTT. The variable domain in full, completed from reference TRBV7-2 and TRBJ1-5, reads GAGVSQSPSNKVTEKGKDVELRCDPISGHTALYWYRQSLGQGLEFLIYFQGNSAPDKSGLPSDRFSAERTGGSVSTLTIQRTQQEDSAVYLCASSPGSYSNQPQHFGDGTRLSIL.

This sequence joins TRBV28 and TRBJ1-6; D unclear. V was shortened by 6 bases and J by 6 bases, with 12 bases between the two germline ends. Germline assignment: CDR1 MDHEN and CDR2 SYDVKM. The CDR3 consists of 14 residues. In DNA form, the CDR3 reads TGTGCCAGCAGCTTCCGGGTTTCTAATTCACCCCTCCACTTT. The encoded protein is CASSFRVSNSPLHF. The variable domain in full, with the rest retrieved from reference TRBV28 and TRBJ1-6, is DVKVTQSSRYLVKRTGEKVFLECVQDMDHENMFWYRQDPGLGLRLIYFSYDVKMKEKGDIPEGYSVSREKKERFSLILESASTNQTSMYLCASSFRVSNSPLHFGNGTRLTVT.

The CDR3 bases are TGTGCCAGTAGTTTAGGACAGGGGCCATACGAGCAGTACTTC. Its translation: CASSLGQGPYEQYF. The genes are TRBV19 and TRBJ2-7; 9 bases line up with TRBD1. After removal of 5 bases from V and 4 bases from J, the junction contained 6 bases not matched to a gene. The germline V gene encodes CDR1 LNHDA and CDR2 SQIVND (reference sequence). The CDR3 spans 14 residues.

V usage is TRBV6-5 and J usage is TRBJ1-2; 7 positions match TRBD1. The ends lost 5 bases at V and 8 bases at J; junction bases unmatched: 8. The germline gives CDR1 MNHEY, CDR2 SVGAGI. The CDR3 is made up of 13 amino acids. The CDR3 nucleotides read TGTGCCAGCAGTGCCCCGGACAGGCCGGGCTACACCTTC. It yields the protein CASSAPDRPGYTF.

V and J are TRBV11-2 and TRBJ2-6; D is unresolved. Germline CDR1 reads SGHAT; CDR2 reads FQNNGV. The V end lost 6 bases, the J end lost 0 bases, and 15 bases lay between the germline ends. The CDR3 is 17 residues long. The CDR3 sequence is CASRPQQGSSGANVLTF. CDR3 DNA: TGTGCCAGCAGGCCCCAGCAAGGTAGCTCTGGGGCCAACGTCCTGACTTTC.

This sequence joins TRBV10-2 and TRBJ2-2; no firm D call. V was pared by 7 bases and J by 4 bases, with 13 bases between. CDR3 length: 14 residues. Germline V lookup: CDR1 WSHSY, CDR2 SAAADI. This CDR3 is CASISARSTGELFF. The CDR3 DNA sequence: TGCGCCAGCATATCAGCCAGAAGCACCGGGGAGCTGTTTTTT.

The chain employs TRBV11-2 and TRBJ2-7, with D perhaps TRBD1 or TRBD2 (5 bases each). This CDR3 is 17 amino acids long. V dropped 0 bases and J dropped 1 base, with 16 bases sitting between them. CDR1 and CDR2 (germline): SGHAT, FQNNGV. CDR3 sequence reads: CASSLDLGGRYSYEQYF. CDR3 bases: TGTGCCAGCAGCTTAGATCTTGGGGGACGGTATTCCTACGAGCAGTACTTC.

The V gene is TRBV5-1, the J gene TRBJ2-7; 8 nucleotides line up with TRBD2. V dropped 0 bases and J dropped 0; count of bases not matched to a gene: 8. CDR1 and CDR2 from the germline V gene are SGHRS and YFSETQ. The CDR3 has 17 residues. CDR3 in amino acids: CASSLGVGGGPSYEQYF. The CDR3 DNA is TGCGCCAGCAGCTTGGGAGTTGGCGGGGGGCCCTCCTACGAGCAGTACTTC.

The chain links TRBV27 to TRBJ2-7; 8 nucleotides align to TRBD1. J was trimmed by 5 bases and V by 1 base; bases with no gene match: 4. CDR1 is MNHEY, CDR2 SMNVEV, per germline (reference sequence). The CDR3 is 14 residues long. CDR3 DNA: TGTGCCAGCAGTTTATGGGCGACAGGGGACGAGCAGTACTTC. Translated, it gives CASSLWATGDEQYF.

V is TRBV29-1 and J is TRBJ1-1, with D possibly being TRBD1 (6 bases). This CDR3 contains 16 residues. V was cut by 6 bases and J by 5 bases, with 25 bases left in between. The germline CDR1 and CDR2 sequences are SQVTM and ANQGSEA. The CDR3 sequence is CSVLSTGSGSGTEAFF. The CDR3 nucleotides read TGCAGCGTCCTGAGTACAGGGTCCGGTAGCGGGACTGAAGCTTTCTTT.

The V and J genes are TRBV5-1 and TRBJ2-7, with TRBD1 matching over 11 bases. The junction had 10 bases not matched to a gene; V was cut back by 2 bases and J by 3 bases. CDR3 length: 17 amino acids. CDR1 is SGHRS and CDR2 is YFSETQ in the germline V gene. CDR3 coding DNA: TGCGCCAGCAGCTTACCCCGGGACAGGGGGAACTTCTACGAGCAGTACTTC. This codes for CASSLPRDRGNFYEQYF. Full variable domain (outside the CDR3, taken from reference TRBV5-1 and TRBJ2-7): KAGVTQTPRYLIKTRGQQVTLSCSPISGHRSVSWYQQTPGQGLQFLFEYFSETQRNKGNFPGRFSGRQFSNSRSEMNVSTLELGDSALYLCASSLPRDRGNFYEQYFGPGTRLTVT.

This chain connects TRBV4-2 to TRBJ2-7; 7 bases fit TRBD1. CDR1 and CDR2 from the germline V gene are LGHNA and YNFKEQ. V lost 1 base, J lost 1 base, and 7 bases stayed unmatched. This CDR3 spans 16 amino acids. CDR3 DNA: TGTGCCAGCAGCCAAGGTCCGGGACAGCAGTCCTACGAGCAGTACTTC. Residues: CASSQGPGQQSYEQYF.

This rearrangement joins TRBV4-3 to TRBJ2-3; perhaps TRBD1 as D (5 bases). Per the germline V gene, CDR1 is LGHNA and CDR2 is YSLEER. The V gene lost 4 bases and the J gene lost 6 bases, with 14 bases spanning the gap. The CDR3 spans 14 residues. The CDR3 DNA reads TGCGCCAGCAGCCCAGGCACAGGTACCGATACGCAGTATTTT. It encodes CASSPGTGTDTQYF.

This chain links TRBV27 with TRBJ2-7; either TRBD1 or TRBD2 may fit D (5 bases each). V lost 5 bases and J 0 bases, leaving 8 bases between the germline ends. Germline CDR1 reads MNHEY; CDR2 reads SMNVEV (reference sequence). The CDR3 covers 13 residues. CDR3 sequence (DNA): TGTGCCAGCAGTAGGGACGTCTCCTACGAGCAGTACTTC. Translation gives CASSRDVSYEQYF.

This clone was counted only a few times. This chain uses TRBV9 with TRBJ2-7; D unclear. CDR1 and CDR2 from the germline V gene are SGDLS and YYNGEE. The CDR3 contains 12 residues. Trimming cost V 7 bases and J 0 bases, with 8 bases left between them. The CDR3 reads CASGPASYEQYF. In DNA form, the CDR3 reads TGTGCCAGCGGGCCAGCCTCCTACGAGCAGTACTTC.

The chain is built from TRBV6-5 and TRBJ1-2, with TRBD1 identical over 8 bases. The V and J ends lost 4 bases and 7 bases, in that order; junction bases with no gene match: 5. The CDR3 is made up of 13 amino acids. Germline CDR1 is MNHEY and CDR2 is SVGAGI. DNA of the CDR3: TGTGCCAGCAGTTTTGGACAGGGTTCTGGCTACACCTTC. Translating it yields CASSFGQGSGYTF.

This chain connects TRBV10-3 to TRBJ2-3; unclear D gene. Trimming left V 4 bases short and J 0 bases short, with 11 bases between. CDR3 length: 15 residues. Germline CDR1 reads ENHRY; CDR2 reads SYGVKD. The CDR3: CAISGTEASTDTQYF. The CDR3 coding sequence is TGTGCCATCAGTGGAACCGAAGCTAGCACAGATACGCAGTATTTT.

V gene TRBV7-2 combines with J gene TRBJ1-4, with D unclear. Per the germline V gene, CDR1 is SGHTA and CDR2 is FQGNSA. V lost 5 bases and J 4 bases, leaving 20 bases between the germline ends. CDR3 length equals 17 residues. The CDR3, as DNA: TGTGCCAGCAGCGCCCCTCAAACCATTAGGCTTAATGAAAAACTGTTTTTT. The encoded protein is CASSAPQTIRLNEKLFF.

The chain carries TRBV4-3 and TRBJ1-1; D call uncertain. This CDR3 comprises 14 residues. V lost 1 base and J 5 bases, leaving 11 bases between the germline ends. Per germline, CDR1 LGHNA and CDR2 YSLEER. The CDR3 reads CASSQGTSGTEAFF. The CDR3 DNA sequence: TGCGCCAGCAGCCAAGGGACGTCAGGAACTGAAGCTTTCTTT.

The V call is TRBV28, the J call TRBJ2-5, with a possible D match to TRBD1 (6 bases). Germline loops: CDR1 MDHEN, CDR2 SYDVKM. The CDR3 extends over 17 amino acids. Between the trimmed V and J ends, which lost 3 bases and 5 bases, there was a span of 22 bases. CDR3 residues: CASSFFLGDTWGETQYF. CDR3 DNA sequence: TGTGCCAGCAGTTTTTTCCTCGGGGACACTTGGGGGGAGACCCAGTACTTC.

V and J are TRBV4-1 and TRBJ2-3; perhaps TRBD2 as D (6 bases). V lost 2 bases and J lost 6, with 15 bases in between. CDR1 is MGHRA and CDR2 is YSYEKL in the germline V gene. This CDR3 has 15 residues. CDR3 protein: CASSQTDGGWDTQYF. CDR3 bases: TGCGCCAGCAGCCAAACAGACGGGGGTTGGGATACGCAGTATTTT.

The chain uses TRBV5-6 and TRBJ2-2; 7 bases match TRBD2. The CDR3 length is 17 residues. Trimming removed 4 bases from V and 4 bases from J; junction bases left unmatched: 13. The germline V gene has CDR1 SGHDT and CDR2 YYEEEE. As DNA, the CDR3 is TGTGCCAGCAGCCAGATGGGGGGACTATACCCCACCGGGGAGCTGTTTTTT. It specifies CASSQMGGLYPTGELFF.